The rows below give T cell receptor beta chains drawn from one sample of a study of siplizumab effects on memory and regulatory T cells. Generated by immunoSEQ multiplex PCR, the TCRdb table keeps only in-frame clones and is missing some. The top ten hold around 0.3% of the sample, which has about 48,000 clones, roughly 90% seen once. Input material: naive CD8+ T cells sorted from blood. These receptors were taken from a human donor in good health. Both conserved end residues are part of each CDR3. D genes are given only for firm matches. The size of a clone is reported for some rows only, either as once, few or many, or as a class for expanded clones.

>TRBJ2-7|NA|NA|TRBV27
TGTGCCAGCAGTTTGGTTGGGGGCTACGAGCAGTACTTC
CASSLVGGYEQYF
>TRBJ1-1|NA|NA|TRBV27
TGTGCCAGCAGTTTATTTTCGGTTAACACTGAAGCTTTCTTT
CASSLFSVNTEAFF
>TRBJ2-7|NA|NA|TRBV5-8
TGTGCCAGCAGCTTGGTGCAGCGAACCTACGAGCAGTACTTC
CASSLVQRTYEQYF
>TRBJ2-7|TRBD1|NA|TRBV4-1
TGCGCCAGCAGCCACCGGGACAGGGTGTACGAGCAGTACTTC
CASSHRDRVYEQYF
>TRBJ1-2|NA|NA|TRBV5-6
TGTGCCAGCGGCACATGGGGGGGCGTGAATGGCTACACCTTC
CASGTWGGVNGYTF
>TRBJ2-5|NA|NA|TRBV29-1
TGCAGCGTTGGAGGGAGCCAAGAGACCCAGTACTTC
CSVGGSQETQYF
>TRBJ1-2|TRBD1|NA|TRBV7-4
TGTGCCAGCAGGTCCGGGACAGGGGAAGGGTATGGCTACACCTTC
CASRSGTGEGYGYTF
>TRBJ2-6|NA|NA|TRBV5-1
TGCGCCAGCAGCTGGAGCTCTGGGGCCAACGTCCTGACTTTC
CASSWSSGANVLTF
>TRBJ2-2|NA|NA|TRBV13
TGTGCCAGCAGCTTAGAAGGGGGTAACGCCGGGGAGCTGTTTTTT
CASSLEGGNAGELFF
>TRBJ2-7|NA|NA|TRBV5-1
TGCGCCAGCAGCTTTACAGCGGCCTACGAGCAGTACTTC
CASSFTAAYEQYF
>TRBJ2-7|NA|NA|TRBV19
TGTGCCAGTAGTATAGACAGTGGATCCGAGCAGTACTTC
CASSIDSGSEQYF
>TRBJ2-1|TRBD1|NA|TRBV28
TGTGCCAGCAGTCAAACAGGGGACGCCCTTCAGGGGCAGTTCTTC
CASSQTGDALQGQFF
>TRBJ2-7|NA|NA|TRBV7-2
TGTGCCAGCAGCCCCCGGGACGGACCCTACGAGCAGTACTTC
CASSPRDGPYEQYF
>TRBJ2-5|NA|NA|TRBV4-1
TGCGCCAGCAGCCCAGTTGGGGTGGGTCTGATCCAGTACTTC
CASSPVGVGLIQYF
>TRBJ1-1|NA|NA|TRBV29-1
TGCAGCGTTGCGGGGGCAGGGAGCCAAAACACTGAAGCTTTCTTT
CSVAGAGSQNTEAFF
>TRBJ2-7|TRBD1|NA|TRBV7-8
TGTGCCAGCAGCTTAGCCCCGGGACAGGGGGCATACGAGCAGTACTTC
CASSLAPGQGAYEQYF
>TRBJ2-7|TRBD1|NA|TRBV5-6
TGTGCCAGCAGCCCGGGGACAGGGACCTACGAGCAGTACTTC
CASSPGTGTYEQYF
>TRBJ1-4|NA|NA|TRBV19
TGTGCCAGTAGTATACCCCAGAGGGCGGCGGATGAAAAACTGTTTTTT
CASSIPQRAADEKLFF
>TRBJ2-1|NA|once|TRBV6-5
TGTGCCAGCAGTTACGGGGGGACCTCCTACAATGAGCAGTTCTTC
CASSYGGTSYNEQFF
>TRBJ2-7|NA|NA|TRBV5-4
TGTGCCAGCAGCTTGGGCCACGAGCAGTACTTC
CASSLGHEQYF
>TRBJ1-4|TRBD1|NA|TRBV4-1
TGCGCCAGCAGCCAAGGACCGGGACAGGCTAATGAAAAACTGTTTTTT
CASSQGPGQANEKLFF
>TRBJ2-3|NA|NA|TRBV27
TGTGCCAGCATCCACACGGCGAGCGCGATAGATACGCAGTATTTT
CASIHTASAIDTQYF
>TRBJ1-5|NA|NA|TRBV5-8
TGTGCCAGCAGCTCCAGGGATAGCAATCAGCCCCAGCATTTT
CASSSRDSNQPQHF
>TRBJ1-1|NA|NA|TRBV19
TGTGCCAGTAGTACTCCCTACAGGGCCGGGGAGTTGAACACTGAAGCTTTCTTT
CASSTPYRAGELNTEAFF
>TRBJ2-7|NA|NA|TRBV6-1
TGTGCCAGCAGTGCCGGGTTCTCCTACGAGCAGTACTTC
CASSAGFSYEQYF
>TRBJ1-2|NA|NA|TRBV29-1
TGCAGCGTTGAAGCCCAGGGTTCCCTATTGGGAGGCTACACCTTC
CSVEAQGSLLGGYTF
>TRBJ2-3|TRBD2|NA|TRBV9
TGTGCCAGCAGCCCGGGAGGATCGGATACGCAGTATTTT
CASSPGGSDTQYF
>TRBJ2-7|NA|NA|TRBV4-1
TGCGCCAGCAGCCAAGATACTTCGGCCGTTTACTCCTACGAGCAGTACTTC
CASSQDTSAVYSYEQYF
>TRBJ2-1|TRBD2|NA|TRBV7-9
TGTGCCAGCAGTAAATTGGGACTAGCTGGAGAAGGCGATGAGCAGTTCTTC
CASSKLGLAGEGDEQFF
>TRBJ1-1|NA|NA|TRBV2
TGTGCCAGCAGTGAAGCGACAGGAGAGAACACTGAAGCTTTCTTT
CASSEATGENTEAFF
>TRBJ2-7|NA|NA|TRBV18
TGTGCCAGCTCACCACCTAGCTCCTACGAGCAGTACTTC
CASSPPSSYEQYF
>TRBJ2-7|NA|NA|TRBV5-1
TGCGCCAGCAGCTTGGGTTGGGGAAACGAGCAGTACTTC
CASSLGWGNEQYF
>TRBJ1-2|NA|few|TRBV6-5
TGTGCCAGCAGTCCCAACCTAGAGGGCTACACCTTC
CASSPNLEGYTF
>TRBJ1-5|NA|NA|TRBV27
TGTGCCAGCAGTTTATTGGGGACGCCGAATCAGCCCCAGCATTTT
CASSLLGTPNQPQHF
>TRBJ1-1|TRBD1|NA|TRBV10-1
TGCGCCAGCAGTGAGAGTGGACAGGGGTACTCAAGCACTGAAGCTTTCTTT
CASSESGQGYSSTEAFF
>TRBJ2-7|NA|NA|TRBV27
TGTGCCACCACTACACAGGGCTCCTACGAGCAGTACTTC
CATTTQGSYEQYF
>TRBJ2-7|NA|NA|TRBV11-2
TGTGCCAGCAGCTTTTCGGTAGGAACCTACGAGCAGTACTTC
CASSFSVGTYEQYF
>TRBJ2-7|NA|NA|TRBV19
TGTGCCAGTAGTATCTTCAGACTCAACTCCTACGAGCAGTACTTC
CASSIFRLNSYEQYF
>TRBJ2-1|NA|NA|TRBV29-1
TGCAGCGCCTTGGAAGGGCCTTTCTACAATGAGCAGTTCTTC
CSALEGPFYNEQFF
>TRBJ2-5|NA|NA|TRBV4-1
TGCGCCAGCAGCCAAGGCGTCACCCAAGAGACCCAGTACTTC
CASSQGVTQETQYF
>TRBJ2-1|TRBD2|once|TRBV5-6
TGTGCCAGCAGCTTGTCGCTGGGAGGGGTCTCCTACAATGAGCAGTTCTTC
CASSLSLGGVSYNEQFF
>TRBJ2-7|NA|once|TRBV6-1
TGTGCCAGCAGTGTAGACATGAGAGCCTACGAGCAGTACTTC
CASSVDMRAYEQYF
>TRBJ2-5|NA|NA|TRBV5-1
TGCGCCAGCAGCTTGGAAACGGTCCAAGAGACCCAGTACTTC
CASSLETVQETQYF
>TRBJ2-7|NA|NA|TRBV6-5
TGTGCCAGCAGTTACTCGGCAGAGAGGGGCTACGAGCAGTACTTC
CASSYSAERGYEQYF
>TRBJ1-3|NA|NA|TRBV4-1
TGCGCCAGCAGCCTCGGGGGCTCTGGAAACACCATATATTTT
CASSLGGSGNTIYF
>TRBJ2-7|NA|NA|TRBV7-9
TGTGCCAGCAGCCTTCCGGACAGCACCTACGAGCAGTACTTC
CASSLPDSTYEQYF
>TRBJ1-4|NA|NA|TRBV29-1
TGCAGCGTTGAGGGCGATTTTAATACAGGATCAACTAATGAAAAACTGTTTTTT
CSVEGDFNTGSTNEKLFF
>TRBJ2-5|NA|NA|TRBV10-2
TGCGCCAGCAGTGAAGAGACCCAGTACTTC
CASSEETQYF
>TRBJ2-1|NA|NA|TRBV19
TGTGCCAGTAGCGCATTGCCCCTAGGGTCCTACAATGAGCAGTTCTTC
CASSALPLGSYNEQFF
>TRBJ2-7|TRBD1|once|TRBV5-1
TGCGCCAGCAGGGGGACAGGGGTCTACGAGCAGTACTTC
CASRGTGVYEQYF
>TRBJ2-1|NA|NA|TRBV7-3
TGTGCCAGCAGCTTAATGTTGACCGGTGGCGGGTTTTACAATGAGCAGTTCTTC
CASSLMLTGGGFYNEQFF
>TRBJ1-2|NA|NA|TRBV25-1
TGTGCCAGCAGGGCCTCGACGGACCTATATGGCTACACCTTC
CASRASTDLYGYTF
>TRBJ2-5|TRBD2|NA|TRBV5-6
TGTGCCAGCAGCAGTGGACTAGCGGGAGAGACCCAGTACTTC
CASSSGLAGETQYF